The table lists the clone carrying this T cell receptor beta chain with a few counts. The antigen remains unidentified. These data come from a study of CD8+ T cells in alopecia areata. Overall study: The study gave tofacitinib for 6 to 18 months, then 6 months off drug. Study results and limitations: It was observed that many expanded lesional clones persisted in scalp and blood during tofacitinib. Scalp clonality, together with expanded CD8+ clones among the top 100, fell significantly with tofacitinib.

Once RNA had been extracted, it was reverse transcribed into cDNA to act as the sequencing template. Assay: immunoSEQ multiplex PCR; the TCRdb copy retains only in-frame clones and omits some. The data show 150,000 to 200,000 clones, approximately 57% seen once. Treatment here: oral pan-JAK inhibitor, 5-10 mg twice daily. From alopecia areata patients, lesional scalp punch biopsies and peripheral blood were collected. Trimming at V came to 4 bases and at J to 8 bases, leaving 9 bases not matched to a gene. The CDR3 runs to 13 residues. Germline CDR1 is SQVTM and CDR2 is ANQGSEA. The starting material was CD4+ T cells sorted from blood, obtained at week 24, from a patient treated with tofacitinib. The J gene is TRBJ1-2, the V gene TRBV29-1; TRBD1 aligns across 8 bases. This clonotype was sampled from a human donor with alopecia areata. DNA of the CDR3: TGCAGCGTTGTTGCAGGGGGCGGAGGGGGCTACACCTTC. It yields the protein CSVVAGGGGGYTF.